The clone carrying this TCR beta chain showed up just once. Its antigen remains unidentified. These data originate in a study of cytomegalovirus exposure and HLA in healthy donors. Study-level points and caveats: A later analysis reported that several of the most significant clusters appeared to be linked to common viral pathogens, among them Epstein-Barr virus. The number of N-insertions in an Asian-associated ancestry cluster was reportedly below the 666-donor mean in a later analysis. Researchers reportedly found TCR beta sequences accurately predicted most subjects' HLA-A and HLA-B alleles. Apart from CMV serostatus, no immune exposure information was available.

The PCR used 60 Vbeta and 13 Jbeta primers. Clones were sequenced by immunoSEQ multiplex PCR, and TCRdb holds only the in-frame ones, with some missing. Of roughly 120,000 clones detected, roughly 80% appear once; the ten largest clones hold 2.7%. The sample consisted of PBMCs. The sequence came from a woman aged 40 to 55 in good health and CMV-seropositive.

CDR3 sequence reads: CASSRDRGREQYF. The CDR3 DNA is TGTGCCAGCAGCCGGGACAGGGGTCGCGAGCAGTACTTC. The V call is TRBV7-3, the J call TRBJ2-7; 10 bases are a match to TRBD1. Germline V gene lookup returns CDR1 SGHTA and CDR2 FQGTGA. The V gene end was trimmed by 5 bases and the J gene end by 6 bases; junction bases not matched to a gene: 4. This CDR3 region has 13 residues.